This TCR beta chain appears in the sequencing data of a study of beta chain features in type 1 diabetes. The V gene's germline CDR1 is SGHNT and CDR2 YYREEE (reference sequence). The CDR3 sequence is 16 residues long. The V gene lost 0 bases and the J gene lost 0 bases, with 10 bases spanning the gap. To note about this clone: Other DNA sequences of this sample code for an identical CDR3.

What was sequenced were expressed TCRB transcripts, since all of the isolated RNA had been reverse transcribed. Profiled with immunoSEQ multiplex PCR; TCRdb holds only in-frame clones, not every one. The sample yields fewer than 650,000 clones, roughly a sixth seen once. This clonotype was obtained from a man between 18 and 35 years old in good health. This chain connects TRBV5-4 to TRBJ2-4, with TRBD1 as a possible D gene (7 bases). The sequenced sample was naive CD4+ T cells from blood. CDR3 bases: TGTGCCAGCAGCTTGGGACAGGGACTAGCCAAAAACATTCAGTACTTC. This codes for CASSLGQGLAKNIQYF.